Below, one TCR beta chain is given with its context. The antigen remains unidentified. Since a much larger clone is just one base distant, this may be a read error. This sample is drawn from a study of CD8 T cells in ankylosing spondylitis. Study results and limitations: A motif of eight highly homologous TCR beta variants was seen as apparently characteristic of ankylosing spondylitis blood. Those disease-linked clones were CD8+; they were also relatively rare in peripheral blood. Matched synovial fluid from ankylosing spondylitis patients was reported to be enriched for disease-linked clones.

Trimming removed 7 bases at V and 7 bases at J, with 17 bases between. Germline loops: CDR1 SNHLY, CDR2 FYNNEI. This CDR3 has 14 amino acids. Libraries for TCR beta were made by quantitative 5'-RACE with molecular barcodes. TCRdb used MiXCR to reprocess the 5' RACE reads, holding one entry per CDR3 protein. Here the sample spans fewer than 750,000 distinct CDR3 sequences, 15% to 20% being singletons. This clonotype was obtained from a male donor with ankylosing spondylitis. The chain uses TRBV2 and TRBJ1-5; D not resolved. The sample taken for sequencing was blood, either unsorted or a sorted T cell fraction (not recorded which). CDR3 in DNA: TGTGCCAGCACAGAGCAGGAGTCGGGGCAGCCCCAGCATTTT. This sequence encodes CASTEQESGQPQHF. The complete variable domain, with remaining parts taken from reference TRBV2 and TRBJ1-5, reads EPEVTQTPSHQVTQMGQEVILRCVPISNHLYFYWYRQILGQKVEFLVSFYNNEISEKSEIFDDQFSVERPDGSNFTLKIRSTKLEDSAMYFCASTEQESGQPQHFGDGTRLSIL.